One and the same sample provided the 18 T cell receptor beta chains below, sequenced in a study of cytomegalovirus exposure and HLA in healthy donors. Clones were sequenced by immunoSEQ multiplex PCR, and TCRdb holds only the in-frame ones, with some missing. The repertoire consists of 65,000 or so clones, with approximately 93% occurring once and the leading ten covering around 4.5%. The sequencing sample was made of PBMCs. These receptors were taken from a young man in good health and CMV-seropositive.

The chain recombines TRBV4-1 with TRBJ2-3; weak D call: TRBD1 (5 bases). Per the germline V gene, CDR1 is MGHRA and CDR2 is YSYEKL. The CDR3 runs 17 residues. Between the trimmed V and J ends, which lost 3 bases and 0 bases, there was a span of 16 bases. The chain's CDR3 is CASSQSPTGASTDTQYF. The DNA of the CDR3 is TGCGCCAGCAGCCAGTCTCCCACAGGTGCTAGCACAGATACGCAGTATTTT.

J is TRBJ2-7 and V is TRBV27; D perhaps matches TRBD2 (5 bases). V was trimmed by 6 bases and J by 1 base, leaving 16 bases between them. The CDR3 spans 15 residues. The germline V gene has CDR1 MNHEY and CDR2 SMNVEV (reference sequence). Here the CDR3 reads CASSKKRNPSYEQYF. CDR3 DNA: TGTGCCAGCAGCAAAAAGCGGAACCCTTCCTACGAGCAGTACTTC.

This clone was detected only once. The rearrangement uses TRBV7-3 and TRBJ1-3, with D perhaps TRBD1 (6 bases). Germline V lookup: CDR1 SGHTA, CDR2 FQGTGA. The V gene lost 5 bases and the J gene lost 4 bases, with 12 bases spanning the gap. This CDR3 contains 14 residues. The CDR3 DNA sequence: TGTGCCAGCAGCATACAGGGCTCGGGAAACACCATATATTTT. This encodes CASSIQGSGNTIYF.

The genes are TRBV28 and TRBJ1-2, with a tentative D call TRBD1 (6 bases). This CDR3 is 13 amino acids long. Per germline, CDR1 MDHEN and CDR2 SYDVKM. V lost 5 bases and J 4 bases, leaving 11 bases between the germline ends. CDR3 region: CASSLAQGYGYTF. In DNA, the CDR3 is TGTGCCAGCAGTCTTGCACAGGGCTATGGCTACACCTTC.

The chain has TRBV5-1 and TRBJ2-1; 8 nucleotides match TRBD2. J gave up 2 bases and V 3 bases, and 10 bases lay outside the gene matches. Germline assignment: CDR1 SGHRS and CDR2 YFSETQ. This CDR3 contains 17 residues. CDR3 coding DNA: TGCGCCAGCAGCTCAAAGACTAGCGCCGCGGCCTACAATGAGCAGTTCTTC. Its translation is CASSSKTSAAAYNEQFF.

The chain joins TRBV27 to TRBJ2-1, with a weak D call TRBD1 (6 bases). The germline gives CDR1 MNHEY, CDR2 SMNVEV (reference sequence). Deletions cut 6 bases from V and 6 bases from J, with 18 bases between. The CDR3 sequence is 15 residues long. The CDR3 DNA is TGTGCCAGCAGCTTAGGGGCCCTGGGGGCCAATGAGCAGTTCTTC. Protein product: CASSLGALGANEQFF.

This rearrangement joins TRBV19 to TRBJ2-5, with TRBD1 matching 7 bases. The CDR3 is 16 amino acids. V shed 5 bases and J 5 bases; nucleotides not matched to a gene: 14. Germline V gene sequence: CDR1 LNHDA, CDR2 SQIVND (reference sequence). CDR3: CASSLRQGGLIETQYF. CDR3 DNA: TGTGCCAGTAGTCTTCGACAGGGCGGGTTGATCGAGACCCAGTACTTC.

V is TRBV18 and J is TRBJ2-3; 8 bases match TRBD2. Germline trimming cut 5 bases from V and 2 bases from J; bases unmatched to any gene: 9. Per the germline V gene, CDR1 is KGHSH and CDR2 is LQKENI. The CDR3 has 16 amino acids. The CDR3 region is CASSARGGPFTDTQYF. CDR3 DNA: TGTGCCAGCTCAGCCCGCGGGGGGCCCTTCACAGATACGCAGTATTTT.

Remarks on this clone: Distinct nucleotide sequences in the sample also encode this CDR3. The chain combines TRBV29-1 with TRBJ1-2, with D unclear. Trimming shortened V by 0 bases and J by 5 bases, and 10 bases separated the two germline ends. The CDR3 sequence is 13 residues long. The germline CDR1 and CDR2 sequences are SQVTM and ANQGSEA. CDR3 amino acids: CSVEDGRLYGYTF. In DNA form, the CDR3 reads TGCAGCGTTGAAGACGGAAGACTTTATGGCTACACCTTC.

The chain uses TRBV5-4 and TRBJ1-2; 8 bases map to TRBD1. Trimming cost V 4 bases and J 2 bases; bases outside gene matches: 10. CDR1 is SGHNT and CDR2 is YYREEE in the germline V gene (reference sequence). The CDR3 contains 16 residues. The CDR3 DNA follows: TGTGCCAGCAGCCCGATAGGACAGGGAGGAAACTATGGCTACACCTTC. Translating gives CASSPIGQGGNYGYTF.

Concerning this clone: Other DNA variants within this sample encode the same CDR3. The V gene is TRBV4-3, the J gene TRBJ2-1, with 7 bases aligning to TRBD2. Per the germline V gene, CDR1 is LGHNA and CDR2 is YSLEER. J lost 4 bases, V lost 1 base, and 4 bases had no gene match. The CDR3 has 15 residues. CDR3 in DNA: TGCGCCAGCAGCCAAGGGCTAGCGGATTACAATGAGCAGTTCTTC. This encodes CASSQGLADYNEQFF.

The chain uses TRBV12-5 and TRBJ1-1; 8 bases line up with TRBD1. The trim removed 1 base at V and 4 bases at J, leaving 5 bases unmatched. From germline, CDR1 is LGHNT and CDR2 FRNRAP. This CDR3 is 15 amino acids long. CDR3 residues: CASGLAQGASTEAFF. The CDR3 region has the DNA TGTGCTAGTGGTTTGGCGCAGGGGGCGAGCACTGAAGCTTTCTTT. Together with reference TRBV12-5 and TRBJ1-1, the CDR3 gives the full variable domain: DARVTQTPRHKVTEMGQEVTMRCQPILGHNTVFWYRQTMMQGLELLAYFRNRAPLDDSGMPKDRFSAEMPDATLATLKIQPSEPRDSAVYFCASGLAQGASTEAFFGQGTRLTVV.

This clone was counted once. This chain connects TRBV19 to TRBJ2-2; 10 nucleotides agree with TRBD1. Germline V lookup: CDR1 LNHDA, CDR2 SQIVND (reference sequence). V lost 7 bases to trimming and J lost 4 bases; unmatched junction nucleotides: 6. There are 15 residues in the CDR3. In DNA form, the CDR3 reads TGTGCCAGTACTGACAGGGGGCAGGGCACCGGGGAGCTGTTTTTT. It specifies CASTDRGQGTGELFF.

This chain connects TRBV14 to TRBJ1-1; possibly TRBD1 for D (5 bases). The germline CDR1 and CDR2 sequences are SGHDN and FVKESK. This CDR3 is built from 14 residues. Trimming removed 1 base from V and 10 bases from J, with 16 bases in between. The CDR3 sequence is CASSQGASGIGAFF. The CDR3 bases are TGTGCCAGCAGCCAAGGAGCTTCAGGGATTGGAGCTTTCTTT.

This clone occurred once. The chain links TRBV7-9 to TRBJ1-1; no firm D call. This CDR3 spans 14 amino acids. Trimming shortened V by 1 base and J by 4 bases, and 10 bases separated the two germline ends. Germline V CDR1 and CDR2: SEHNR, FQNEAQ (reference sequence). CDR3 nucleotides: TGTGCCAGCAGCTTAGAACTTACTGCCACTGAAGCTTTCTTT. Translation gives CASSLELTATEAFF.

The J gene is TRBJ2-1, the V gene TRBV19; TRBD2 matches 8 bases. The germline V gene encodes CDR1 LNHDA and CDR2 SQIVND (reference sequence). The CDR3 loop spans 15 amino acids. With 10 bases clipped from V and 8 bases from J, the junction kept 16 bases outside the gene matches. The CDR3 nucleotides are TGTGCCACCCGCTTAGCGGGAACGTTATCCTATGAGCAGTTCTTC. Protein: CATRLAGTLSYEQFF.

CDR3 nucleotides: TGTGCCAGCAGACAGGATTTAAGCACAGATACGCAGTATTTT. Its translation: CASRQDLSTDTQYF. The chain links TRBV5-6 to TRBJ2-3; D may be TRBD1 (5 bases). The CDR3 has 14 amino acids. V lost 5 bases, J lost 0 bases, and 10 bases lay in between. The germline CDR1 and CDR2 sequences are SGHDT and YYEEEE.

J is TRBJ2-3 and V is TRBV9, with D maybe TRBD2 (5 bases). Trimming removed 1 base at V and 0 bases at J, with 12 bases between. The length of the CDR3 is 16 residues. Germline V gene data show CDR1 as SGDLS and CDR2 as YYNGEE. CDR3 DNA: TGTGCCAGCAGCGTATTCTCTAGCCTTAGCACAGATACGCAGTATTTT. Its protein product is CASSVFSSLSTDTQYF.